Given below is one T cell receptor (beta chain) in context. Clones were read by immunoSEQ multiplex PCR, and TCRdb kept only the in-frame ones, dropping some. This table holds more than 1,000 clones, 65% to 85% found once. This CDR3 has 13 residues. CDR1 SGHDT and CDR2 YYEEEE come from the germline V gene. The V end lost 4 bases, the J end lost 5 bases, and 12 bases lay between the germline ends. The data stem from a study of chemoradiotherapy in HPV16-positive cancers. The rearrangement links TRBV5-6 to TRBJ1-2; TRBD1 is a possible D gene (5 bases). The sample was tumor tissue, taken from a patient who underwent chemoradiotherapy. The source of this sequence is a human donor with HPV-associated anogenital cancer. The CDR3 protein is CASSIPGSYGYTF. The CDR3, as DNA: TGTGCCAGCAGCATCCCAGGGTCTTATGGCTACACCTTC.